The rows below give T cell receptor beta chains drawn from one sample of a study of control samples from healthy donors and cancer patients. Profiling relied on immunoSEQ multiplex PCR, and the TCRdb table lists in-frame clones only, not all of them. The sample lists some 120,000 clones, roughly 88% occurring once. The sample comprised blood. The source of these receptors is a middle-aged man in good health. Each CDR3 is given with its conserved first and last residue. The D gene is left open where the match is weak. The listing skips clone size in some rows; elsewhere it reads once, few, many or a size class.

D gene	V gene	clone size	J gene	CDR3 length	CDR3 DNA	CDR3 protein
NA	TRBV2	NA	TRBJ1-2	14	TGTGCCAGCAATGCCGAGGGCCCTCACTATGGCTACACCTTC	CASNAEGPHYGYTF
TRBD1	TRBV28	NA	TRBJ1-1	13	TGTGCCAGCATTACAGGGGTGAACACTGAAGCTTTCTTT	CASITGVNTEAFF
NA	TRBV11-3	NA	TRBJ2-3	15	TGTGCCAGCAGCTTAGGGGCAGGGGCTGAAGATACGCAGTATTTT	CASSLGAGAEDTQYF
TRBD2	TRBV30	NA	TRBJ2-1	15	TGTGCCTGGAGCCCACCTAGCGGGGGTTACAATGAGCAGTTCTTC	CAWSPPSGGYNEQFF
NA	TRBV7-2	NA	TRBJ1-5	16	TGTGCCAGCAGCCCGCGTAGTTACGGCAGCAATCAGCCCCAGCATTTT	CASSPRSYGSNQPQHF
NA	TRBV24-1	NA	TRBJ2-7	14	TGTGCCACCAGTGATACCCGGCGGTCCTACGAGCAGTACTTC	CATSDTRRSYEQYF
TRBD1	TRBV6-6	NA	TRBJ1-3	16	TGTGCCAGCAGTGGGCTGACAGGGCGCTCTGGAAACACCATATATTTT	CASSGLTGRSGNTIYF
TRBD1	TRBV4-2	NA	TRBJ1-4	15	TGTGCCAGCAGCCAAGCAGGCAGGGGGCATGAAAAACTGTTTTTT	CASSQAGRGHEKLFF
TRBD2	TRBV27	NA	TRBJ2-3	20	TGTGCCAGCAGTTTATCTCCCCTAGCAACGGCGGGGGGGCAGGCAGATACGCAGTATTTT	CASSLSPLATAGGQADTQYF
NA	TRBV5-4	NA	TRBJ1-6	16	TGTGCCAGCAGCTCGGATGGGGAGGCTAATACTTCACCCCTCCACTTT	CASSSDGEANTSPLHF
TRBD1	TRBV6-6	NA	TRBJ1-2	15	TGTGCCAGCATCAACGGGGCAGGGGGTGACTATGGCTACACCTTC	CASINGAGGDYGYTF
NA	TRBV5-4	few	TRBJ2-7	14	TGTGCCAGCAGCTTGGTGGGCGGTAGCTACGAGCAGTACTTC	CASSLVGGSYEQYF
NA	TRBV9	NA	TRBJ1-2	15	TGTGCCAGCAGCGTAGGAAAAGGGAGTAACTATGGCTACACCTTC	CASSVGKGSNYGYTF
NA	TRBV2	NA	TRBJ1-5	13	TGTGCCAGCGGAACACGGGAACGCCAGCCCCAGCATTTT	CASGTRERQPQHF
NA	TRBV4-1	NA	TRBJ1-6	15	TGCGCCAGCAGCCAAGATTGGACGTATAATTCACCCCTCCACTTT	CASSQDWTYNSPLHF
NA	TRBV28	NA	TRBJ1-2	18	TGTGCCAGCAGTTTCAGGGGAGGATCGACAGGCGTTGAATATGGCTACACCTTC	CASSFRGGSTGVEYGYTF
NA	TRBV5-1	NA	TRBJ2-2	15	TGCGCCAGCACCCGGTCCAGGCCGAACACCGGGGAGCTGTTTTTT	CASTRSRPNTGELFF
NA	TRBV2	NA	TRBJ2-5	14	TGTGCCAGCAGGATACAAGCCGGCCAAGAGACCCAGTACTTC	CASRIQAGQETQYF
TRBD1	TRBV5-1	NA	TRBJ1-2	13	TGCGCCAGCAGCTACGGACAGGGGGAAGGCTACACCTTC	CASSYGQGEGYTF
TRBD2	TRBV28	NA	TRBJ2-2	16	TGTGCCAGCAGACTAGCGGGGGGGTTTGTCACCGGGGAGCTGTTTTTT	CASRLAGGFVTGELFF
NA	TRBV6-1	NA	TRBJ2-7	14	TGTGCCAGCAGTGATCAACAGGGATTCTACGAGCAGTACTTC	CASSDQQGFYEQYF
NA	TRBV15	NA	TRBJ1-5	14	TGTGCCACCAAGCATCCGGACAGCAATCAGCCCCAGCATTTT	CATKHPDSNQPQHF
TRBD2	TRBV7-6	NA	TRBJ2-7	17	TGTGCCAGCAGCTTAACCCCGGGACTAGGAATCTCCTACGAGCAGTACTTC	CASSLTPGLGISYEQYF
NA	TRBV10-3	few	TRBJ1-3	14	TGTGCCATCAGTGAGGAGGCCCTTCAGGGCACCATATATTTT	CAISEEALQGTIYF
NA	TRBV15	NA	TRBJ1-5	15	TGTGCCACCAGCAGAGTCCAGGGTCCCAATCAGCCCCAGCATTTT	CATSRVQGPNQPQHF
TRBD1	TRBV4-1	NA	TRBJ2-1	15	TGCGCCAGTTCTCCCTTAGGACAGGGGTTCGTTGAGCAGTTCTTC	CASSPLGQGFVEQFF
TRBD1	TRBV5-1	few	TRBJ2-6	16	TGCGCCAGCAGCCCCGGGACAGGGCCTGGGGCCAACGTCCTGACTTTC	CASSPGTGPGANVLTF
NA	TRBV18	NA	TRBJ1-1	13	TGTGCCAGCTCACCAGGGGGGAACACTGAAGCTTTCTTT	CASSPGGNTEAFF
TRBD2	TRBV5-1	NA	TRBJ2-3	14	TGCGCCAGCAGTCCAGCGGGGGACACAGATACGCAGTATTTT	CASSPAGDTDTQYF
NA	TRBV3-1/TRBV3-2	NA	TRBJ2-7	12	TGTGCCAGCAGCCAAGATGGCAGGGAGCAGTACTTC	CASSQDGREQYF
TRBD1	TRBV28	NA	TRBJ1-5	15	TGTGCCAGCAGTTCCGACAGGGGGGGTGGTCAGCCCCAGCATTTT	CASSSDRGGGQPQHF
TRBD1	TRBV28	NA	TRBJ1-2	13	TGTGCCAGCAGGATCCAGGGGGACTATGGCTACACCTTC	CASRIQGDYGYTF
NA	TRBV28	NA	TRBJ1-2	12	TGTGCCAGCAGTTTTACAGGTTATGGCTACACCTTC	CASSFTGYGYTF
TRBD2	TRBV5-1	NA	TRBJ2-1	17	TGCGCCAGCAGCTCCTTGACTAGCGGGGGCTCCTACAATGAGCAGTTCTTC	CASSSLTSGGSYNEQFF
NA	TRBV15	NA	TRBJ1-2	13	TGTGCCACCAGCAGTATAACAGAGCATGGCTACACCTTC	CATSSITEHGYTF